Below are 31 T cell receptor beta chains sequenced from a single sample in a study of T cell repertoires in cytomegalovirus infection. TCRdb ran MiXCR on the reads and lists one entry per CDR3 protein. The sample holds 130,000 or so distinct CDR3 sequences, about 6.1% seen once. Sequenced sample: PBMCs. These receptors originate from a human donor in good health (CMV status not recorded). Some clones in this sample may be carry-over from other donors' samples.

The sample holds many counts of this clonotype. The chain has TRBV7-2 and TRBJ2-2; TRBD2 matches at 13 bases. After removal of 5 bases from V and 0 bases from J, the junction contained 6 bases not matched to a gene. Germline assignment: CDR1 SGHTA and CDR2 FQGNSA. CDR3 length: 18 residues. Here the CDR3 DNA reads TGTGCCAGCAGCCTGACTAGCGGGGGGACCACGAACACCGGGGAGCTGTTTTTT. Translated: CASSLTSGGTTNTGELFF. Combining the CDR3 with reference TRBV7-2 and TRBJ2-2 gives the whole variable domain GAGVSQSPSNKVTEKGKDVELRCDPISGHTALYWYRQSLGQGLEFLIYFQGNSAPDKSGLPSDRFSAERTGGSVSTLTIQRTQQEDSAVYLCASSLTSGGTTNTGELFFGEGSRLTVL.

In its sample, this clonotype was seen many times. The chain has TRBV7-8 and TRBJ1-1; tentatively, D is TRBD1 (5 bases). This CDR3 has 13 amino acids. CDR1 and CDR2 from the germline V gene are SGHVS and FQNEAQ. Trimming pared 2 bases from V and 5 bases from J, leaving 9 bases between. CDR3 residues: CASSLQGSTEAFF. Written as DNA, the CDR3 is TGTGCCAGCAGCTTACAGGGATCGACTGAAGCTTTCTTT.

There are many counts of this clonotype. The rearrangement uses TRBV12-3 or TRBV12-4 and TRBJ1-2, with a weak D call TRBD1 (6 bases). Trimming cost V 6 bases and J 8 bases, with 19 bases left between them. This CDR3 is 14 amino acids long. CDR3 in amino acids: CASSHNTGFEGYTF. The DNA of the CDR3 is TGTGCCAGCAGCCACAACACAGGGTTCGAAGGCTACACCTTC.

There are many counts of this clonotype. The rearrangement uses TRBV7-8 and TRBJ2-4; D uncertain. Germline lookup yields CDR1 SGHVS and CDR2 FQNEAQ. The CDR3 consists of 16 residues. Between the trimmed V and J ends, which lost 5 bases and 0 bases, there was a span of 14 bases. CDR3 nucleotide sequence: TGTGCCAGCAGCGCCTCCCACAGTATAGCCAAAAACATTCAGTACTTC. Translating it yields CASSASHSIAKNIQYF.

A few counts support this clonotype. This chain uses TRBV28 with TRBJ1-1, with unresolved D. V was shortened by 5 bases and J by 4 bases, with 8 bases between the two germline ends. The germline V gene encodes CDR1 MDHEN and CDR2 SYDVKM. The CDR3 has 12 amino acids. The DNA of the CDR3 is TGTGCCAGCAGTACTTACCTCACTGAAGCTTTCTTT. Protein sequence: CASSTYLTEAFF.

This clonotype was found many times. This CDR3 is CASSPGTVNTEAFF. CDR3 sequence (DNA): TGTGCCAGCAGCCCCGGGACGGTGAACACTGAAGCTTTCTTT. The chain employs TRBV3-1 and TRBJ1-1, with D tentatively TRBD1 (5 bases). Germline V lookup: CDR1 LGHDT, CDR2 YNNKEL (reference sequence). There are 14 residues in the CDR3. V lost 4 bases, J lost 0 bases, and 9 bases lay in between.

This clonotype was counted ten times or more. This chain's CDR3 is CASRALGGQGADQPQHF. CDR3 sequence (DNA): TGTGCCAGCAGGGCCTTAGGGGGACAGGGGGCGGATCAGCCCCAGCATTTT. The J gene is TRBJ1-5, the V gene TRBV12-3 or TRBV12-4, with 12 positions matching TRBD1. The CDR3 sequence is 17 residues long. With V trimmed by 6 bases and J by 5 bases, 11 bases remained unmatched.

At least ten counts were recorded for this clonotype. The genes are TRBV7-2 and TRBJ1-1, with 7 positions matching TRBD1. Germline V gene lookup returns CDR1 SGHTA and CDR2 FQGNSA. The V segment lost 2 bases and the J segment 5 bases; nucleotides outside the gene matches: 2. The length of the CDR3 is 13 residues. The CDR3 protein is CASSLNRGTEAFF. The CDR3 nucleotides read TGTGCCAGCAGCTTAAACAGGGGAACTGAAGCTTTCTTT.

This clonotype was seen a few times. The chain carries TRBV29-1 and TRBJ1-1; D not resolved. Trimming left V 6 bases short and J 0 bases short, with 11 bases between. Germline CDR1 SQVTM, CDR2 ANQGSEA. The CDR3 spans 13 residues. The CDR3 region is CSVDTVMNTEAFF. CDR3 sequence (DNA): TGCAGCGTAGATACAGTAATGAACACTGAAGCTTTCTTT.

This clonotype was counted ten times or more. The V and J genes are TRBV19 and TRBJ2-7; D ambiguous. Looked up from germline, CDR1 is LNHDA and CDR2 is SQIVND (reference sequence). The CDR3 runs to 14 residues. Trimming cost V 3 bases and J 1 base, with 10 bases left between them. The CDR3 sequence: CASSITKRSYEQYF. The CDR3 DNA sequence: TGTGCCAGTAGTATCACGAAGCGATCCTACGAGCAGTACTTC.

This clonotype was seen many times. The chain joins TRBV7-2 to TRBJ2-5; tentatively, D is TRBD2 (6 bases). Germline lookup yields CDR1 SGHTA and CDR2 FQGNSA. Between the trimmed V and J ends, which lost 5 bases and 2 bases, there was a span of 12 bases. CDR3 length equals 14 residues. The CDR3 here is CASSRSGRQETQYF. The CDR3 DNA reads as TGTGCCAGCAGCCGTTCAGGGAGGCAAGAGACCCAGTACTTC.

With respect to this clonotype: Possible read error: a much larger clone is one base away. V and J are TRBV5-1 and TRBJ2-3, with 9 positions matching TRBD2. The CDR3 is 16 amino acids. The germline V gene has CDR1 SGHRS and CDR2 YFSETQ. The CDR3 reads CTSSSYSGSSTDTQYF. In DNA, the CDR3 is TGCACCAGCAGCTCTTATAGCGGGAGCAGCACAGATACGCAGTATTTT. The complete variable domain, with remaining parts taken from reference TRBV5-1 and TRBJ2-3, reads KAGVTQTPRYLIKTRGQQVTLSCSPISGHRSVSWYQQTPGQGLQFLFEYFSETQRNKGNFPGRFSGRQFSNSRSEMNVSTLELGDSALYLCTSSSYSGSSTDTQYFGPGTRLTVL.

This clonotype is classed as medium-sized. The rearrangement joins TRBV7-3 to TRBJ1-5; 7 positions agree with TRBD1. The CDR3 runs to 14 residues. V gave up 2 bases and J gave up 4 bases; unmatched junction bases: 2. Germline CDR1 reads SGHTA; CDR2 reads FQGTGA. The CDR3 loop reads CASSLSGGNQPQHF. The CDR3 DNA follows: TGTGCCAGCAGCTTATCAGGGGGAAATCAGCCCCAGCATTTT.

This clonotype has ten or more counts. J is TRBJ1-1 and V is TRBV19; 8 bases map to TRBD1. CDR1 and CDR2 (germline): LNHDA, SQIVND (reference sequence). The junction had 4 bases not matched to a gene; V was cut back by 6 bases and J by 4 bases. There are 13 residues in the CDR3. CDR3 residues: CASRTTGATEAFF. The CDR3 nucleotides read TGTGCCAGTAGGACGACAGGGGCCACTGAAGCTTTCTTT.

The rearrangement links TRBV6-2 or TRBV6-3 to TRBJ2-1; a possible D gene is TRBD2 (5 bases). V was trimmed by 2 bases and J by 5 bases, leaving 19 bases between them. The germline CDR1 and CDR2 sequences are MNHEY and SVGEGT. The CDR3 is made up of 17 amino acids. CDR3 sequence: CASSYPRAASYNNEQFF. CDR3 DNA sequence: TGTGCCAGCAGTTACCCGCGGGCAGCCTCCTACAACAATGAGCAGTTCTTC.

This clonotype appeared many times. J is TRBJ2-5 and V is TRBV4-2; 12 positions match TRBD2. The germline CDR1 and CDR2 sequences are LGHNA and YNFKEQ. Unmatched junction bases numbered 17, after V lost 4 bases and J lost 2 bases. This CDR3 comprises 20 residues. The CDR3 DNA reads as TGTGCCAGCAGCCTACCAACCCTAGCGGGGGGGTTAGAAGCGCAAGAGACCCAGTACTTC. Translated: CASSLPTLAGGLEAQETQYF.

The sample holds many counts of this clonotype. The V and J genes are TRBV2 and TRBJ2-1, with a weak D call TRBD2 (6 bases). The CDR3 has 15 amino acids. Germline lookup yields CDR1 SNHLY and CDR2 FYNNEI. The V end was cut by 3 bases, the J end by 4 bases, with 13 bases between. The chain's CDR3 is CASSEVGGAYNEQFF. DNA for the CDR3: TGTGCCAGCAGTGAGGTCGGGGGAGCATACAATGAGCAGTTCTTC.

This clonotype was detected only a few times. This chain joins TRBV6-1 and TRBJ2-1; tentative D call: TRBD2 (6 bases). The V gene's germline CDR1 is MNHNS and CDR2 SASEGT. The CDR3 has 12 residues. Trimming took off 6 bases at V and 9 bases at J, with 12 bases between the two ends. The CDR3: CASRQSGAEQFF. The DNA for the CDR3 is TGTGCCAGCAGGCAGTCGGGAGCTGAGCAGTTCTTC.

This clonotype was seen repeatedly, ten times or more. The V call is TRBV7-9, the J call TRBJ1-2, with TRBD1 matching over 8 bases. V shed 5 bases, J shed 4 bases, and the junction held 12 bases outside the gene matches. Germline V gives CDR1 SEHNR, CDR2 FQNEAQ (reference sequence). This CDR3 is built from 16 residues. This CDR3 is CASSLTPQGGGYGYTF. Written as DNA, the CDR3 is TGTGCCAGCAGCCTCACCCCACAGGGGGGTGGCTATGGCTACACCTTC.

The chain combines TRBV28 with TRBJ2-4, with D perhaps matching TRBD2 (5 bases). CDR1 and CDR2 (germline): MDHEN, SYDVKM. The V end lost 3 bases, the J end lost 8 bases, and 14 bases lay between the germline ends. CDR3 length equals 14 residues. This CDR3 is CASSFKASGDIQYF. In DNA form, the CDR3 reads TGTGCCAGCAGTTTTAAGGCCTCCGGGGACATTCAGTACTTC. The complete variable domain, with remaining parts taken from reference TRBV28 and TRBJ2-4, reads DVKVTQSSRYLVKRTGEKVFLECVQDMDHENMFWYRQDPGLGLRLIYFSYDVKMKEKGDIPEGYSVSREKKERFSLILESASTNQTSMYLCASSFKASGDIQYFGAGTRLSVL.

This clonotype was detected many times. This rearrangement joins TRBV15 to TRBJ2-1, with 11 nucleotides matching TRBD2. The J segment lost 8 bases and the V segment lost 3 bases, leaving 9 bases of the junction unmatched. The CDR3 loop spans 16 amino acids. Per germline, CDR1 LNHNV and CDR2 YYDKDF (reference sequence). The CDR3 sequence: CATSSLTSGGFDEQFF. The CDR3 DNA is TGTGCCACCAGCAGCCTCACTAGCGGGGGATTTGATGAGCAGTTCTTC.

Many counts were recorded for this clonotype. CDR3 in DNA: TGTGCCAGCCGAGGAGGGGCCTACAATGAGCAGTTCTTC. Translation gives CASRGGAYNEQFF. This sequence joins TRBV7-9 and TRBJ2-1, with D perhaps TRBD2 (6 bases). Germline CDR1 SEHNR, CDR2 FQNEAQ (reference sequence). V was cut by 8 bases and J by 2 bases, with 10 bases left in between. CDR3 length equals 13 residues.

This clonotype has a count of ten or more. The V gene is TRBV24-1, the J gene TRBJ2-1, with 12 bases that match TRBD2. Unmatched junction bases numbered 10, after V lost 4 bases and J lost 10 bases. The germline CDR1 and CDR2 sequences are KGHDR and SFDVKD. This CDR3 has 16 amino acids. This chain's CDR3 is CATSDSSGGAFIEQFF. In DNA form, the CDR3 reads TGTGCCACCAGTGACTCTAGCGGGGGGGCCTTTATCGAGCAGTTCTTC.

The V gene is TRBV5-1, the J gene TRBJ2-1; no definite D call. The ends were cut back, 0 bases at V and 7 bases at J, with 11 bases in the middle. This CDR3 is built from 14 residues. CDR1 is SGHRS, CDR2 YFSETQ, per germline. As DNA, the CDR3 is TGCGCCAGCAGCTTGGGGCACACTATAAATGAGCAGTTCTTC. This sequence encodes CASSLGHTINEQFF.

In this sample, this clonotype turned up many times. V usage is TRBV7-3 and J usage is TRBJ2-1; D uncertain. The CDR3 sequence is 14 residues long. V lost 5 bases and J lost 5, with 13 bases in between. The germline V gene has CDR1 SGHTA and CDR2 FQGTGA. The CDR3: CASSPRPLNNEQFF. In DNA, the CDR3 is TGTGCCAGCAGCCCTCGTCCCCTTAACAATGAGCAGTTCTTC. Supplemented by reference TRBV7-3 and TRBJ2-1, the full variable domain reads GAGVSQTPSNKVTEKGKYVELRCDPISGHTALYWYRQSLGQGPEFLIYFQGTGAADDSGLPNDRFFAVRPEGSVSTLKIQRTERGDSAVYLCASSPRPLNNEQFFGPGTRLTVL.

J is TRBJ2-3 and V is TRBV7-3, with 7 bases lining up with TRBD1. With V trimmed by 5 bases and J by 2 bases, 10 bases remained unmatched. Germline V gene data show CDR1 as SGHTA and CDR2 as FQGTGA. This CDR3 has 16 residues. CDR3 residues: CASSTGQATFTDTQYF. The CDR3 DNA follows: TGTGCCAGCAGCACCGGACAGGCCACTTTCACAGATACGCAGTATTTT.

This clonotype showed up many times. The chain couples TRBV6-2 or TRBV6-3 to TRBJ2-5; D may be TRBD2 (6 bases). V lost 5 bases, J lost 5 bases, and 9 bases lay in between. The CDR3 sequence is 12 residues long. Germline-derived CDR1 and CDR2 are MNHEY and SVGEGT. The CDR3 DNA sequence: TGTGCCAGCAGTGGGACTGTTGAGACCCAGTACTTC. It encodes CASSGTVETQYF.

The chain joins TRBV4-3 to TRBJ1-1; D perhaps matches TRBD1 (6 bases). The germline gives CDR1 LGHNA, CDR2 YSLEER. V shed 4 bases and J shed 4 bases, with 13 bases lying between them. This CDR3 region has 14 residues. The CDR3 nucleotides read TGCGCCAGCAGCCTCACAGGGAGTTCCACTGAAGCTTTCTTT. Its translation: CASSLTGSSTEAFF.

This clonotype turned up a few times. The CDR3 loop is CASRRPGQGYEQYF. CDR3 coding DNA: TGTGCCAGCAGACGACCGGGACAGGGCTACGAGCAGTACTTC. The chain is built from TRBV11-2 and TRBJ2-7, with TRBD1 matching 9 bases. The CDR3 sequence is 14 residues long. Per germline, CDR1 SGHAT and CDR2 FQNNGV. V gave up 6 bases and J gave up 3 bases; unmatched junction bases: 6.

In this sample, this clonotype turned up many times. The genes are TRBV4-3 and TRBJ1-5; perhaps TRBD1 as D (6 bases). The CDR3 contains 14 residues. The ends were cut back, 4 bases at V and 4 bases at J, with 11 bases in the middle. Germline V gene data show CDR1 as LGHNA and CDR2 as YSLEER. The DNA of the CDR3 is TGCGCCAGCAGCCCAACAGGGTTTAATCAGCCCCAGCATTTT. This sequence encodes CASSPTGFNQPQHF.

This clonotype appeared many times. The chain has TRBV7-3 and TRBJ2-5; a possible D gene is TRBD1 (6 bases). Germline lookup yields CDR1 SGHTA and CDR2 FQGTGA. The CDR3 is made up of 13 amino acids. V was cut by 5 bases and J by 3 bases, with 10 bases left in between. Here the CDR3 DNA reads TGTGCCAGCAGCCAGGGGACCAAAGAGACCCAGTACTTC. Its translation: CASSQGTKETQYF.